This TCR beta chain was identified during a study of blood T cell repertoires in COVID-19. Residents of under 25 US areas, aged roughly 18 to 89 years, made up the participants. V gave up 5 bases and J gave up 8 bases; unmatched junction bases: 14. The V gene's germline CDR1 is SGHDN and CDR2 FVKESK. The CDR3 has 15 amino acids. Repertoires were generated with immunoSEQ multiplex PCR, while TCRdb's copy carries only in-frame clones and drops some. Among just over 300,000 clones listed, roughly 87% were seen once. This sequence was found in a woman aged 18-30 years who had recovered from COVID-19. The chain couples TRBV14 to TRBJ1-2; TRBD1 matches at 7 bases. Sequenced: PBMCs or T cells enriched from blood (not recorded which). The CDR3 is CASSSRQGWSYGYTF. DNA of the CDR3: TGTGCCAGCAGCTCCAGACAGGGATGGTCTTACGGCTACACCTTC. Combining the CDR3 with reference TRBV14 and TRBJ1-2 gives the whole variable domain EAGVTQFPSHSVIEKGQTVTLRCDPISGHDNLYWYRRVMGKEIKFLLHFVKESKQDESGMPNNRFLAERTGGTYSTLKVQPAELEDSGVYFCASSSRQGWSYGYTFGSGTRLTVV.